This T cell receptor beta chain is drawn from a study of shared clonotypes between healthy human individuals. The repertoire was sequenced with immunoSEQ multiplex PCR; TCRdb's copy has only in-frame clones and lacks some. The profile covers roughly 2.5 million clones, with roughly 92% appearing a single time and roughly 0.15% taken by the ten largest. The CDR3 has 12 amino acids. Germline CDR1 and CDR2: SGHRS and YFSETQ. V lost 2 bases to trimming and J lost 6 bases, with 7 bases between them. Among the donors, all were Caucasian adults who lived in Nashville, Tennessee. The rearrangement joins TRBV5-1 to TRBJ2-3; D uncertain. Sequencing was carried out using naive CD4+ T cells sorted from blood. Subset defined: CD45RA+ positively selected. This clonotype was sampled from a man aged 18 to 35 in good health. The CDR3 here is CASSFMMDTQYF. The CDR3, as DNA: TGCGCCAGCAGCTTCATGATGGATACGCAGTATTTT.